The clone carrying this T cell receptor beta chain was counted only a few times. At one end, the junction sequence differs from germline, possibly due to a read error. A modified ARM-PCR protocol with three rounds of nested PCR amplified TCRbeta. MiXCR was run by TCRdb on the multiplex PCR reads, yielding one entry per CDR3 protein. Here the sample spans some 200,000 distinct CDR3 sequences, 60% to 75% being singletons. The germline gives CDR1 ENHRY, CDR2 SYGVKD. There are 18 residues in the CDR3. The entry originates in a study of tumor and adjacent non-tumor tissue in lung cancer. Overall study context: Stage I to III disease affected ten to eleven men and about five women aged roughly 31 to 85.

This sample's RNA came from whole unsorted tissue. Sequencing was done on a sample of lung tumor tissue. This rearrangement joins TRBV10-3 to TRBJ1-3; D is undetermined. This TCR came from a man aged 55 to 70 with non-small cell lung cancer. CDR3 in DNA: TGTGCCATCAGTAAGTCGACTTCAAGAGGGAGAGGTGGAAACACCATATATTTT. Its translation is CAISKSTSRGRGGNTIYF.